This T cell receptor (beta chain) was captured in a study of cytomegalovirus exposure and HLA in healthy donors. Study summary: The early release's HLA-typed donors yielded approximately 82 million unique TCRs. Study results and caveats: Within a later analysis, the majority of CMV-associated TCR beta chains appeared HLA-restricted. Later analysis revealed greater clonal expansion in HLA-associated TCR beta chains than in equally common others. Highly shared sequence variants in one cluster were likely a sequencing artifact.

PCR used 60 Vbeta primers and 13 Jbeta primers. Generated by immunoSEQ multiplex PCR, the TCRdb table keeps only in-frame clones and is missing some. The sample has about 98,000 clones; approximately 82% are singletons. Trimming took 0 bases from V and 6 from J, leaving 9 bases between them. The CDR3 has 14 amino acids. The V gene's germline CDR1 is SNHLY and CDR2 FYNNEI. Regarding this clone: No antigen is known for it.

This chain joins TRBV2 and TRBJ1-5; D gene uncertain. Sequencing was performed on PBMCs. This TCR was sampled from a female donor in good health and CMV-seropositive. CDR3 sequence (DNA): TGTGCCAGCAGTGAAGCGGCGGGGAGTCAGCCCCAGCATTTT. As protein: CASSEAAGSQPQHF.